This TCR beta chain appears in the sequencing data of a study of response to subunit inactivated influenza vaccine. The study's findings and limits: Authors suggested each seasonal flu vaccination may recruit only limited numbers of new T cells.

The junction had 5 bases not matched to a gene; V was cut back by 4 bases and J by 0 bases. CDR1 and CDR2 from the germline V gene are SGHTA and FQGNSA. This CDR3 has 17 amino acids. There are a few counts of this clonotype. The target antigen is unknown. Each CDR3 protein is one row after TCRdb ran MiXCR on the RT-PCR reads. The sample contains about 780,000 distinct CDR3 sequences, 18% of which appear only once. Specimen: PBMCs from blood, collected roughly 5 days after vaccination. The source of this sequence is a man over 45 who received an inactivated influenza vaccine. V is TRBV7-2 and J is TRBJ2-3; the match to TRBD2 covers 12 bases. The CDR3 spells CASSSPTSGGSTDTQYF. In nucleotides, the CDR3 is TGTGCCAGCAGCTCCCCGACTAGCGGGGGAAGCACAGATACGCAGTATTTT.